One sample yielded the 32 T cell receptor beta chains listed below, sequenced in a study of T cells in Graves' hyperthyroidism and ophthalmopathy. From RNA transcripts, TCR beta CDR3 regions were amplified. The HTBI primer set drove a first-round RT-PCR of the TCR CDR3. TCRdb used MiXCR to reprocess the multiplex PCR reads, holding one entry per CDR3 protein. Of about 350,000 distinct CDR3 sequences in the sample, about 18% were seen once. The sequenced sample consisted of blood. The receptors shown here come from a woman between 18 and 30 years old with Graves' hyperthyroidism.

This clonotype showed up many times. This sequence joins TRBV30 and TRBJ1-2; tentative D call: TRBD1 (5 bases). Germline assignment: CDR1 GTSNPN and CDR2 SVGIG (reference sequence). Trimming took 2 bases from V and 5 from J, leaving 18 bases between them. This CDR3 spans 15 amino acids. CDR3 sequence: CAWSRPEVGRYGYTF. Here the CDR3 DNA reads TGTGCCTGGAGTAGGCCGGAGGTGGGACGATATGGCTACACCTTC.

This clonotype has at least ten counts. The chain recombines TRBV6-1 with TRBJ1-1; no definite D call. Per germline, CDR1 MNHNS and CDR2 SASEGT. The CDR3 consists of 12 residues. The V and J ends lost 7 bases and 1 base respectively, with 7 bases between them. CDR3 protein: CASTRGNTEAFF. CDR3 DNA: TGTGCCAGCACCCGGGGGAACACTGAAGCTTTCTTT.

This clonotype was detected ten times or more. The chain's CDR3 is CASSKTGGPYEQYF. The CDR3 DNA is TGCGCCAGCAGCAAGACAGGGGGCCCCTACGAGCAGTACTTC. The rearrangement links TRBV5-1 to TRBJ2-7; 10 bases align to TRBD1. Germline V gene data show CDR1 as SGHRS and CDR2 as YFSETQ. The CDR3 length is 14 residues. Trimming took 4 bases from V and 2 from J; bases not matched to a gene: 3.

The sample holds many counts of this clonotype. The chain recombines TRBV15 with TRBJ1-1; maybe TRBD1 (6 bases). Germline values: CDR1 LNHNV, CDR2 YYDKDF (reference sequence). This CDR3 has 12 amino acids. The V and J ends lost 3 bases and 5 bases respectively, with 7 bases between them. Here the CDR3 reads CATSSRGTEAFF. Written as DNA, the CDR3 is TGTGCCACCAGCAGCAGGGGTACTGAAGCTTTCTTT.

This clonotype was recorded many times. CDR3 DNA sequence: TGTGCCAGCAGCTTAATAGGCGCAGGGGGTGCCGGGGAGCTGTTTTTT. As protein: CASSLIGAGGAGELFF. The V call is TRBV7-3, the J call TRBJ2-2; 7 nucleotides match TRBD1. Germline CDR1 is SGHTA and CDR2 is FQGTGA. J lost 6 bases, V lost 1 base, and 8 bases had no gene match. The CDR3 is 16 residues long.

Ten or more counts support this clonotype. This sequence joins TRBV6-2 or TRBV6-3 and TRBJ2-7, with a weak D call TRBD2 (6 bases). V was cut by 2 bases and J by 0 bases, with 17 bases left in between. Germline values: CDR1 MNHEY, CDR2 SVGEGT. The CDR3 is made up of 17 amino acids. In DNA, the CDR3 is TGTGCCAGCAGTTACCTTCCGTTGGGGGGATCCTCCTACGAGCAGTACTTC. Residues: CASSYLPLGGSSYEQYF.

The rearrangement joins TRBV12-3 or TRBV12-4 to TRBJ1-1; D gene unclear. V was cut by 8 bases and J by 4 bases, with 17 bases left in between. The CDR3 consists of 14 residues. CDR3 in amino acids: CASRSREGSTEAFF. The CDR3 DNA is TGTGCCAGCCGATCTCGGGAGGGAAGCACTGAAGCTTTCTTT.

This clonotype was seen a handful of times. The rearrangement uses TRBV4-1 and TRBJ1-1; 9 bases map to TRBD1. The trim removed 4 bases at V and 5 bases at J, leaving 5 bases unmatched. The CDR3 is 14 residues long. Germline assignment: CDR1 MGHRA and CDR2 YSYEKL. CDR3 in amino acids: CASSRMTGGTEAFF. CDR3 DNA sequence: TGCGCCAGCAGCCGGATGACAGGGGGTACTGAAGCTTTCTTT.

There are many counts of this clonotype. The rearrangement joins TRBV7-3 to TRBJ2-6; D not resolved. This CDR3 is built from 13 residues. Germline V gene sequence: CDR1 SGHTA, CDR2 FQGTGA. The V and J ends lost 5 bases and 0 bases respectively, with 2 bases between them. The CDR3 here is CASSVSGANVLTF. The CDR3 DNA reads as TGTGCCAGCAGCGTCTCTGGGGCCAACGTCCTGACTTTC.

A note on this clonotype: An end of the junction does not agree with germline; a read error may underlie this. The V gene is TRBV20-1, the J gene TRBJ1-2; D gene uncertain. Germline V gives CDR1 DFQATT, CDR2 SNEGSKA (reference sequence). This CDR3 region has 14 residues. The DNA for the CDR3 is TGCAGTGTCGTACACCGTATAGGCAACTATGGTTACACCTTC. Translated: CSVVHRIGNYGYTF.

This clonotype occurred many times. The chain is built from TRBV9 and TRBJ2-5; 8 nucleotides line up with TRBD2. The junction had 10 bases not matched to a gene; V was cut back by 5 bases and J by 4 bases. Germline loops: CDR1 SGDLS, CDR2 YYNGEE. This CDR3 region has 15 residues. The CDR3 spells CASSVQSGGRETQYF. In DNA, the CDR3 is TGTGCCAGCAGTGTTCAAAGCGGGGGTAGAGAGACCCAGTACTTC.

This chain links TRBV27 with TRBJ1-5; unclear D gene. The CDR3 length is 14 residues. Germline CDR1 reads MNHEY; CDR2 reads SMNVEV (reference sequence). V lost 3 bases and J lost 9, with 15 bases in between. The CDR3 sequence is CASSFRTSVRPQHF. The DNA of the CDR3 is TGTGCCAGCAGTTTTAGGACCTCGGTTAGGCCCCAGCATTTT.

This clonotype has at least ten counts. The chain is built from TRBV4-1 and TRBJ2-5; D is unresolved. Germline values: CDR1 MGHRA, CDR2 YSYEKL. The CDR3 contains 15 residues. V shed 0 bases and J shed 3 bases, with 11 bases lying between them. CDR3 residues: CASSQDVGRKETQYF. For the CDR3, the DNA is TGCGCCAGCAGCCAAGATGTCGGCCGAAAAGAGACCCAGTACTTC.

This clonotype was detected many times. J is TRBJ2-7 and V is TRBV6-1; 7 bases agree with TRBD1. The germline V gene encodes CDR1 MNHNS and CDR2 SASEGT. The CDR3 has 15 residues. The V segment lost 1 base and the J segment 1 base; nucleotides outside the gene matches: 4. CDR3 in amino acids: CASSEGGQWSYEQYF. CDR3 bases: TGTGCCAGCAGTGAAGGGGGACAGTGGTCCTACGAGCAGTACTTC.

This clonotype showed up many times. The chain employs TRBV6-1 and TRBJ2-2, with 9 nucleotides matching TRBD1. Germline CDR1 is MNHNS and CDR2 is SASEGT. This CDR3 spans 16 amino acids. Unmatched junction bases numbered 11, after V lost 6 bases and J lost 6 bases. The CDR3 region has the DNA TGTGCCAGCAGGGATTCGGGACAGGGTTTCTCCGGGGAGCTGTTTTTT. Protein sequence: CASRDSGQGFSGELFF.

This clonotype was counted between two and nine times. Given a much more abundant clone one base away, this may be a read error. The CDR3 DNA reads as TGTGCCAGCACCACCTCGGGGGGATGGGGGACCAAGTACTTC. It yields the protein CASTTSGGWGTKYF. The chain joins TRBV27 to TRBJ2-5; 7 nucleotides line up with TRBD2. The CDR3 loop spans 14 amino acids. Germline assignment: CDR1 MNHEY and CDR2 SMNVEV (reference sequence).

In nucleotides, the CDR3 is TGTGCCAGCAGCCCGGCCGTCGGGGAGCTGTTTTTT. It specifies CASSPAVGELFF. The chain couples TRBV7-9 to TRBJ2-2, with D hard to call. The CDR3 loop spans 12 amino acids. The germline V gene encodes CDR1 SEHNR and CDR2 FQNEAQ (reference sequence). V lost 5 bases and J 7 bases, leaving 8 bases between the germline ends.

CDR3 sequence: CASSSPGSYGYTF. The CDR3 nucleotides are TGTGCCAGCAGTTCCCCGGGCTCCTATGGCTACACCTTC. The genes are TRBV28 and TRBJ1-2; no definite D call. There are 13 residues in the CDR3. Germline V gene lookup returns CDR1 MDHEN and CDR2 SYDVKM. Trimming took 4 bases from V and 4 from J, leaving 10 bases between them.

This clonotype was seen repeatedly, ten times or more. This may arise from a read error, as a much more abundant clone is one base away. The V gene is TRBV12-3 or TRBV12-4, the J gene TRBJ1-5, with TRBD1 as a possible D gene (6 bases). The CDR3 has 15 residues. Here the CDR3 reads CASSLRDIGNQPPHF. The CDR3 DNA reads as TGTGCCAGCAGCCTCCGGGACATAGGCAATCAGCCCCCGCATTTT.

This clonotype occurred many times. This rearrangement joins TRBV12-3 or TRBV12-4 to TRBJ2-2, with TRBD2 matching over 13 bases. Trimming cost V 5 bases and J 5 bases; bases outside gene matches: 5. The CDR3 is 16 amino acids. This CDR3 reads CASSPQGLAGTGELFF. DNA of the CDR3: TGTGCCAGCAGTCCTCAGGGACTAGCGGGAACCGGGGAGCTGTTTTTT.

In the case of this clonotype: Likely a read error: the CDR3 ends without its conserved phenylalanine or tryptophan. The CDR3 nucleotides read TGTGCCTGGAGTCAGGGCCTCGGGGCTGAAGCTTTCTAT. Its translation: CAWSQGLGAEAFY. The J gene is TRBJ1-1, the V gene TRBV30, with D maybe TRBD1 (5 bases). The CDR3 runs to 13 residues. V was shortened by 2 bases and J by 6 bases, with 13 bases between the two germline ends. Germline V gene lookup returns CDR1 GTSNPN and CDR2 SVGIG (reference sequence).

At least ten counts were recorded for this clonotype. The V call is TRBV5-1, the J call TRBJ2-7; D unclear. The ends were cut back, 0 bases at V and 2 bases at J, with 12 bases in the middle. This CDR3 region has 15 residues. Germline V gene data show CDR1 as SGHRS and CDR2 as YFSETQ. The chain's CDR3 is CASSLALAIPYEQYF. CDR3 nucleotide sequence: TGCGCCAGCAGCTTGGCTTTGGCAATCCCCTACGAGCAGTACTTC.

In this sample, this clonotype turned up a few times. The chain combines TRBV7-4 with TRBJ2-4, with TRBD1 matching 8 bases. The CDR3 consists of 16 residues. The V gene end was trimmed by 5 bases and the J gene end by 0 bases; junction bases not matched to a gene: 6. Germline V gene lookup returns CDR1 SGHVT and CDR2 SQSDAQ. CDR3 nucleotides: TGTGCCAGCAGCCAGGGACAGGCCATAGCCAAAAACATTCAGTACTTC. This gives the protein CASSQGQAIAKNIQYF.

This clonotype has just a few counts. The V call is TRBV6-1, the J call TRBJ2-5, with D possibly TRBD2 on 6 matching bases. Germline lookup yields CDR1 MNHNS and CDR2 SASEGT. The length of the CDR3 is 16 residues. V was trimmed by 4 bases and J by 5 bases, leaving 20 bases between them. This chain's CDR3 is CASSGYDWEAAETQYF. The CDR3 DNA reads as TGTGCCAGCAGTGGCTATGACTGGGAGGCTGCGGAGACCCAGTACTTC.

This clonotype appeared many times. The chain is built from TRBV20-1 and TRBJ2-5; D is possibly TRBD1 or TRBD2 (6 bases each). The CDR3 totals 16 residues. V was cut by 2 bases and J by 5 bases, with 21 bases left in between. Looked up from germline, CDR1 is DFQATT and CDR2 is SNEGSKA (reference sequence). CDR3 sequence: CSARPRVRGASETQYF. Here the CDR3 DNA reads TGCAGTGCTAGACCTAGGGTGAGGGGGGCATCCGAGACCCAGTACTTC.

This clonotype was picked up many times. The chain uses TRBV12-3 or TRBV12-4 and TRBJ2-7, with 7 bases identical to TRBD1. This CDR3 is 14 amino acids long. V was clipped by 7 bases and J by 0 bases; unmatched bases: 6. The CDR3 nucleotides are TGTGCCAGCACCCTCGGGACAGACTCCTACGAGCAGTACTTC. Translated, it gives CASTLGTDSYEQYF.

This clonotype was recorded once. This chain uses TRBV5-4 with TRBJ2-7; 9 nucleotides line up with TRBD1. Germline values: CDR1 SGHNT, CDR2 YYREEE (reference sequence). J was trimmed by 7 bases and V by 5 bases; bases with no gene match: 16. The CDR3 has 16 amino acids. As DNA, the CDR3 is TGTGCCAGCAGTTTAACAGGGGGCGGAATTAATATGGAGCAGTACTTC. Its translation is CASSLTGGGINMEQYF.

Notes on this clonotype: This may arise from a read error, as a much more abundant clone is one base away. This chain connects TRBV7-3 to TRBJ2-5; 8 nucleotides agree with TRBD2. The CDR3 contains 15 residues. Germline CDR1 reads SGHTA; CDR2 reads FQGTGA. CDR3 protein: CASSLAGGALETKYF. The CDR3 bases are TGTGCCAGCAGCTTAGCCGGGGGGGCCCTGGAGACCAAGTACTTC.

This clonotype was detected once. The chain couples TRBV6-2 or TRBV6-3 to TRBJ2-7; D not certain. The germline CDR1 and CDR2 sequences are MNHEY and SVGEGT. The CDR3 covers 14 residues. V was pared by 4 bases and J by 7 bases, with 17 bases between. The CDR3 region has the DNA TGTGCCAGCAGTTTATTAGGCAGAGTCGAGGAGCAGTACTTC. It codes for CASSLLGRVEEQYF.

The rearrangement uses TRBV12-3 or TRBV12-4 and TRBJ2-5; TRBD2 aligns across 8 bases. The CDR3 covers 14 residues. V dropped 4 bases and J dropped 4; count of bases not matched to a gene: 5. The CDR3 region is CASSSSGLGETQYF. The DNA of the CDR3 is TGTGCCAGCAGTTCTAGCGGGTTGGGAGAGACCCAGTACTTC.

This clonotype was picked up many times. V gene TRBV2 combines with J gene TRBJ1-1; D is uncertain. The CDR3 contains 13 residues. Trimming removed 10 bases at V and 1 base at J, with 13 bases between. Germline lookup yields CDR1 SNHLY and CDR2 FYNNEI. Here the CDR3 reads CANSAAPNTEAFF. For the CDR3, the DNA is TGTGCCAACTCCGCAGCCCCGAACACTGAAGCTTTCTTT.

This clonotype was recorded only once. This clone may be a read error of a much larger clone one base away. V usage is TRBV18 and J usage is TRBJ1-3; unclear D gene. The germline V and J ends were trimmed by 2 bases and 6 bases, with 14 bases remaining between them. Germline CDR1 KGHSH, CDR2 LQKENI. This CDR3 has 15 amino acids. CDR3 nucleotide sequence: TGTGCCAGCTCACCAGGTCTTGGCGCACTAAACACCATATATTTT. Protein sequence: CASSPGLGALNTIYF.